This passage covers 11 T cell receptor beta chains from one sample sequenced in a study of T cell responses to AZD1222 COVID-19 vaccine. The protocol was immunoSEQ multiplex PCR, while the TCRdb copy is restricted to in-frame clones and leaves out a portion. The data hold 150,000 to 200,000 clones, with roughly 87% observed a single time. The source was peripheral blood, collected 28 days after the second AZD1222 dose. The receptor set was obtained from an adult who received the AZD1222 COVID-19 vaccine.

This chain connects TRBV6-4 to TRBJ2-3, with 10 bases that match TRBD2. CDR3 length: 17 amino acids. After removal of 4 bases from V and 4 bases from J, the junction contained 11 bases not matched to a gene. Germline CDR1 and CDR2: MRHNA and SNTAGT. CDR3 region: CASSAGEREGQADTQYF. The CDR3 region has the DNA TGTGCCAGCAGTGCCGGGGAGCGGGAGGGTCAGGCAGATACGCAGTATTTT.

The chain combines TRBV19 with TRBJ2-1; D not certain. The V end lost 2 bases, the J end lost 0 bases, and 5 bases lay between the germline ends. Germline V CDR1 and CDR2: LNHDA, SQIVND (reference sequence). This CDR3 has 14 amino acids. DNA of the CDR3: TGTGCCAGTAGTATAACCAGCTCCTACAATGAGCAGTTCTTC. Translating gives CASSITSSYNEQFF.

This rearrangement joins TRBV7-9 to TRBJ2-6; D is possibly TRBD1 (5 bases). V shed 0 bases and J shed 2 bases, with 5 bases lying between them. The germline V gene encodes CDR1 SEHNR and CDR2 FQNEAQ (reference sequence). This CDR3 contains 15 residues. The CDR3 is CASSLATAGANVLTF. CDR3 bases: TGTGCCAGCAGCTTAGCGACAGCTGGGGCCAACGTCCTGACTTTC.

This clone came up once. V usage is TRBV2 and J usage is TRBJ1-6; tentative D call: TRBD1 (5 bases). Trimming removed 1 base at V and 11 bases at J, with 12 bases between. The CDR3 loop spans 14 amino acids. CDR1 is SNHLY and CDR2 is FYNNEI in the germline V gene. The CDR3: CASSEGRGKAPLHF. DNA of the CDR3: TGTGCCAGCAGTGAAGGTCGGGGGAAGGCACCCCTCCACTTT.

The V call is TRBV18, the J call TRBJ1-2; D unresolved. Germline CDR1 KGHSH, CDR2 LQKENI. The CDR3 runs to 14 residues. V was shortened by 0 bases and J by 8 bases, with 13 bases between the two germline ends. CDR3 amino acids: CASSPPVSRIGYTF. The CDR3 bases are TGTGCCAGCTCACCACCAGTAAGCCGGATAGGCTACACCTTC.

V and J are TRBV5-6 and TRBJ1-1; D is uncertain. The V end lost 4 bases, the J end lost 1 base, and 14 bases lay between the germline ends. The CDR3 is 15 amino acids. In germline, CDR1 is SGHDT, CDR2 YYEEEE. The CDR3 region is CASSPKARKNTEAFF. The CDR3 region has the DNA TGTGCCAGCAGCCCGAAGGCTAGAAAGAACACTGAAGCTTTCTTT.

The gene calls are TRBV4-3 and TRBJ2-7, with D perhaps being TRBD1 or TRBD2 (6 bases each). Germline V gene lookup returns CDR1 LGHNA and CDR2 YSLEER. V lost 1 base and J lost 4, with 11 bases in between. This CDR3 spans 14 amino acids. The CDR3 coding sequence is TGCGCCAGCAGCCAAGGGAGGGGGAGGTACGAGCAGTACTTC. Protein product: CASSQGRGRYEQYF.

This chain links TRBV28 with TRBJ1-2; D is ambiguous. The germline gives CDR1 MDHEN, CDR2 SYDVKM. The ends were cut back, 9 bases at V and 8 bases at J, with 22 bases in the middle. This CDR3 has 14 residues. The CDR3 here is CASYPGTSNLGYTF. Here the CDR3 DNA reads TGTGCCAGTTACCCCGGAACCTCAAACCTAGGCTACACCTTC.

The chain carries TRBV19 and TRBJ2-7; D is uncertain. The CDR3 consists of 13 residues. The V end was cut by 3 bases, the J end by 1 base, with 7 bases between. Per the germline V gene, CDR1 is LNHDA and CDR2 is SQIVND (reference sequence). The DNA for the CDR3 is TGTGCCAGTAGTATGGAGAATTCCTACGAGCAGTACTTC. This sequence encodes CASSMENSYEQYF.

V is TRBV30 and J is TRBJ1-1; no definite D call. This CDR3 spans 13 amino acids. The ends were cut back, 3 bases at V and 8 bases at J, with 16 bases in the middle. CDR1 is GTSNPN and CDR2 is SVGIG in the germline V gene (reference sequence). The CDR3 sequence: CAWSRSAEREAFF. The CDR3 DNA follows: TGTGCCTGGAGCCGATCGGCCGAACGGGAAGCTTTCTTT. Using reference TRBV30 and TRBJ1-1 for the parts outside the CDR3, the full variable domain is SQTIHQWPATLVQPVGSPLSLECTVEGTSNPNLYWYRQAAGRGLQLLFYSVGIGQISSEVPQNLSASRPQDRQFILSSKKLLLSDSGFYLCAWSRSAEREAFFGQGTRLTVV.

J is TRBJ1-2 and V is TRBV12-3 or TRBV12-4, with D unclear. With 1 base removed from V and 8 bases from J, the gap between germline ends came to 8 bases. This CDR3 contains 12 residues. The DNA of the CDR3 is TGTGCCAGCAGTTTAGGGGTGGGCGGCTACACCTTC. Protein: CASSLGVGGYTF.